The 27 T cell receptor beta chains reported below all come from one sample, sequenced in a study of vaccination effects on CD4 cells after COVID-19. Only in-frame clones appear in the TCRdb table, and some are missing; sequencing was by immunoSEQ multiplex PCR. This table holds about 40,000 clones, roughly 66% found once. For these TCRs, the target antigens are not known. Antigen-specific CD4+ T cell clonotypes were called by their expansion after viral peptide-pool culture in ViraFEST. Cells that had been cultured for 10 days were the source of isolated CD4+ T cells. From March to December 2020, the person had a SARS-CoV-2 infection that was confirmed by PCR. Source: CD4+ T cells from PBMCs cultured with a peptide pool, taken before COVID-19 vaccination. The receptors stem from a human donor who had a prior SARS-CoV-2 infection.

V and J are TRBV7-8 and TRBJ2-7; D not certain. CDR3 length equals 15 residues. CDR1 is SGHVS and CDR2 is FQNEAQ in the germline V gene. V lost 2 bases and J lost 4, with 15 bases in between. CDR3 coding DNA: TGTGCCAGCAGCTTAAGTAGTCCTCAGTTGTACGAGCAGTACTTC. Amino acids: CASSLSSPQLYEQYF.

This clone was detected a few times. The DNA of the CDR3 is TGTGCCAGCAGCCAAGGGGGCTATGAAAAACTGTTTTTT. Translating it yields CASSQGGYEKLFF. The chain has TRBV14 and TRBJ1-4; TRBD1 might be the D (5 bases). This CDR3 region has 13 residues. Per the germline V gene, CDR1 is SGHDN and CDR2 is FVKESK. V gave up 1 base and J gave up 6 bases, with 6 bases separating them.

The chain uses TRBV7-8 and TRBJ1-1; a possible D gene is TRBD1 (5 bases). The V gene's germline CDR1 is SGHVS and CDR2 FQNEAQ. The CDR3 runs 13 residues. The germline V and J ends were trimmed by 4 bases and 7 bases, with 13 bases remaining between them. The CDR3 region is CASSSREGREAFF. CDR3 in DNA: TGTGCCAGCAGCTCCCGTGAGGGGCGTGAAGCTTTCTTT.

The V and J genes are TRBV24-1 and TRBJ1-1; D is possibly TRBD1 (5 bases). Germline values: CDR1 KGHDR, CDR2 SFDVKD. Trimming took off 9 bases at V and 5 bases at J, with 15 bases between the two ends. This CDR3 is 13 amino acids long. CDR3 loop: CATLASGGTEAFF. CDR3 nucleotides: TGTGCCACCCTGGCCAGCGGGGGAACTGAAGCTTTCTTT.

The chain uses TRBV2 and TRBJ2-3; D gene ambiguous. V was trimmed by 2 bases and J by 2 bases, leaving 2 bases between them. This CDR3 has 12 residues. Germline V gene lookup returns CDR1 SNHLY and CDR2 FYNNEI. The CDR3 nucleotides read TGTGCCAGCAGTGAAAACACAGATACGCAGTATTTT. Amino acid sequence: CASSENTDTQYF.

This clone was found a few times. This chain connects TRBV7-9 to TRBJ2-1; possibly TRBD1 for D (5 bases). The CDR3 length is 14 residues. Germline V gene lookup returns CDR1 SEHNR and CDR2 FQNEAQ (reference sequence). V lost 6 bases and J 4 bases, leaving 13 bases between the germline ends. The CDR3: CASSVLRDYNEQFF. The CDR3 nucleotides are TGTGCCAGCAGTGTCCTCAGGGATTACAATGAGCAGTTCTTC.

This chain joins TRBV10-3 and TRBJ1-2; 7 bases map to TRBD1. The germline CDR1 and CDR2 sequences are ENHRY and SYGVKD. The length of the CDR3 is 13 residues. Trimming removed 6 bases from V and 7 bases from J; junction bases left unmatched: 8. Written as DNA, the CDR3 is TGTGCCATCAGCAATTACGACAGGGTTGGCTACACCTTC. Translation gives CAISNYDRVGYTF.

In its sample, this clone was seen once. The chain is built from TRBV4-3 and TRBJ1-4; 10 nucleotides match TRBD1. The CDR3 runs to 15 residues. The junction had 7 bases not matched to a gene; V was cut back by 4 bases and J by 8 bases. Germline V gene data show CDR1 as LGHNA and CDR2 as YSLEER. The DNA of the CDR3 is TGCGCCAGCAGCCGGGTCGGGACAGGGGACGAAAAACTGTTTTTT. It specifies CASSRVGTGDEKLFF.

This chain connects TRBV19 to TRBJ2-2; D not certain. V lost 9 bases and J 1 base, leaving 15 bases between the germline ends. The CDR3 contains 15 residues. In germline, CDR1 is LNHDA, CDR2 SQIVND (reference sequence). The CDR3 DNA is TGTGCCAGCAAGAAGTCTCGTCAGAACACCGGGGAGCTGTTTTTT. Protein product: CASKKSRQNTGELFF.

This clone was counted once. The chain couples TRBV3-1 (or the pseudogene TRBV3-2) to TRBJ2-5; the match to TRBD2 covers 15 bases. J lost 2 bases, V lost 6 bases, and 4 bases had no gene match. Germline CDR1 and CDR2: LGHDT and YNNKEL (reference sequence). This CDR3 is 16 amino acids long. In DNA, the CDR3 is TGTGCCAGCAGTGGGACTAGCGGGGGGATTCAAGAGACCCAGTACTTC. It translates to CASSGTSGGIQETQYF.

This chain joins TRBV20-1 and TRBJ2-1; D is undetermined. The V gene's germline CDR1 is DFQATT and CDR2 SNEGSKA (reference sequence). Between the trimmed V and J ends, which lost 3 bases and 9 bases, there was a span of 9 bases. This CDR3 region has 11 residues. The CDR3 is CSASSSREQFF. Written as DNA, the CDR3 is TGCAGTGCTAGTTCGAGCCGTGAGCAGTTCTTC.

This clone was picked up one time. The V gene is TRBV3-1 (or the pseudogene TRBV3-2), the J gene TRBJ2-3; no firm D call. The CDR3 is 12 amino acids. Germline V gene data show CDR1 as LGHDT and CDR2 as YNNKEL (reference sequence). Trimming left V 6 bases short and J 2 bases short, with 6 bases between. CDR3: CASSSYTDTQYF. CDR3 nucleotides: TGTGCCAGCAGTTCTTACACAGATACGCAGTATTTT.

The rearrangement links TRBV27 to TRBJ2-2, with D hard to call. The CDR3 length is 14 residues. CDR1 MNHEY and CDR2 SMNVEV come from the germline V gene (reference sequence). V lost 1 base to trimming and J lost 1 base, with 4 bases between them. CDR3 residues: CASSLWQNTGELFF. The CDR3 region has the DNA TGTGCCAGCAGTTTATGGCAGAACACCGGGGAGCTGTTTTTT.

The chain uses TRBV2 and TRBJ2-3; 9 nucleotides match TRBD2. Germline CDR1 reads SNHLY; CDR2 reads FYNNEI. The V segment lost 2 bases and the J segment 1 base; nucleotides outside the gene matches: 1. CDR3 length: 15 amino acids. The CDR3: CASSESSGGTDTQYF. CDR3 in DNA: TGTGCCAGCAGTGAATCTAGCGGGGGCACAGATACGCAGTATTTT. The whole variable domain, filled in from reference TRBV2 and TRBJ2-3, reads EPEVTQTPSHQVTQMGQEVILRCVPISNHLYFYWYRQILGQKVEFLVSFYNNEISEKSEIFDDQFSVERPDGSNFTLKIRSTKLEDSAMYFCASSESSGGTDTQYFGPGTRLTVL.

The V and J genes are TRBV28 and TRBJ1-2, with D possibly TRBD1 on 6 matching bases. The CDR3 extends over 13 amino acids. Germline V lookup: CDR1 MDHEN, CDR2 SYDVKM. V was trimmed by 4 bases and J by 2 bases, leaving 8 bases between them. CDR3 bases: TGTGCCAGCAGTTGGGGGCAGAACTATGGCTACACCTTC. It is translated as CASSWGQNYGYTF.

V usage is TRBV7-6 and J usage is TRBJ1-1; D not resolved. V dropped 1 base and J dropped 1 base, with 13 bases sitting between them. The CDR3 is 16 amino acids. Germline values: CDR1 SGHVS, CDR2 FNYEAQ. As DNA, the CDR3 is TGTGCCAGCAGCTTAGGGGCGCGGGTCGGGAACACTGAAGCTTTCTTT. It is translated as CASSLGARVGNTEAFF.

The rearrangement uses TRBV25-1 and TRBJ2-5; 8 bases are a match to TRBD2. The CDR3 is 13 amino acids. Germline values: CDR1 MGHDK, CDR2 SYGVNS. CDR3 bases: TGTGCTTGCGGGGGGCACGGGGAAGAGACCCAGTACTTC. This gives the protein CACGGHGEETQYF.

This clone has only a few counts. The V gene is TRBV18, the J gene TRBJ2-1, with 15 positions matching TRBD2. V lost 3 bases and J lost 10; bases outside the gene matches: 4. The germline CDR1 and CDR2 sequences are KGHSH and LQKENI. CDR3 length: 15 residues. The CDR3: CASSPAGTSGREQFF. Here the CDR3 DNA reads TGTGCCAGCTCACCGGCCGGGACTAGCGGGAGGGAGCAGTTCTTC. Complete variable domain (other parts from reference TRBV18 and TRBJ2-1): NAGVMQNPRHLVRRRGQEARLRCSPMKGHSHVYWYRQLPEEGLKFMVYLQKENIIDESGMPKERFSAEFPKEGPSILRIQQVVRGDSAAYFCASSPAGTSGREQFFGPGTRLTVL.

This sequence joins TRBV3-1 (or the pseudogene TRBV3-2) and TRBJ2-2, with 10 bases aligning to TRBD2. V dropped 1 base and J dropped 5; count of bases not matched to a gene: 4. The CDR3 covers 16 residues. Looked up from germline, CDR1 is LGHDT and CDR2 is YNNKEL (reference sequence). The CDR3 reads CASSQGASGGTGELFF. CDR3 nucleotide sequence: TGTGCCAGCAGCCAAGGTGCTAGCGGGGGTACCGGGGAGCTGTTTTTT.

V usage is TRBV3-1 (or the pseudogene TRBV3-2) and J usage is TRBJ1-1, with a tentative D call TRBD1 (6 bases). CDR1 LGHDT and CDR2 YNNKEL come from the germline V gene (reference sequence). The CDR3 spans 14 residues. V was clipped by 5 bases and J by 8 bases, with 18 bases between them. This CDR3 is CASSTRQASGEAFF. The CDR3 DNA reads as TGTGCCAGCAGCACCCGACAGGCGTCGGGGGAAGCTTTCTTT.

The table lists this clone with a few counts. The chain joins TRBV7-3 to TRBJ2-3; 7 bases fit TRBD2. This CDR3 has 16 amino acids. CDR1 and CDR2 from the germline V gene are SGHTA and FQGTGA. V dropped 1 base and J dropped 2; count of bases not matched to a gene: 6. CDR3 region: CASSLNGGGATDTQYF. The CDR3 nucleotides are TGTGCCAGCAGCTTAAATGGGGGAGGGGCCACAGATACGCAGTATTTT.

The DNA of the CDR3 is TGTGCCAGCAGCCCGACCAGGGGAAGCAATCAGCCCCAGCATTTT. Protein sequence: CASSPTRGSNQPQHF. This sequence joins TRBV7-6 and TRBJ1-5, with D tentatively TRBD1 (6 bases). The germline gives CDR1 SGHVS, CDR2 FNYEAQ. This CDR3 spans 15 amino acids. V shed 5 bases and J shed 1 base, with 12 bases lying between them.

The chain links TRBV5-6 to TRBJ1-5; 7 bases are a match to TRBD1. CDR1 and CDR2 from the germline V gene are SGHDT and YYEEEE. V lost 0 bases, J lost 4 bases, and 7 bases stayed unmatched. The CDR3 sequence is 16 residues long. The CDR3 protein is CASSLGDREGNQPQHF. The CDR3 DNA sequence: TGTGCCAGCAGCTTGGGGGACAGAGAGGGGAATCAGCCCCAGCATTTT.

About this clone itself: Other DNA sequences from this sample encode an identical CDR3 as well. The chain recombines TRBV5-1 with TRBJ1-2; 8 bases match TRBD1. With V trimmed by 4 bases and J by 8 bases, 7 bases remained unmatched. This CDR3 region has 13 residues. Germline V gene sequence: CDR1 SGHRS, CDR2 YFSETQ. CDR3 in amino acids: CASSPGQVYGYTF. The DNA of the CDR3 is TGCGCCAGCAGCCCGGGACAGGTCTACGGCTACACCTTC.

J is TRBJ2-6 and V is TRBV4-3; D call uncertain. This CDR3 contains 17 residues. Trimming removed 4 bases from V and 3 bases from J, with 16 bases in between. Germline-derived CDR1 and CDR2 are LGHNA and YSLEER. CDR3 in DNA: TGCGCCAGCAGCCCAGAGACCGGACGCTATGGGGCCAACGTCCTGACTTTC. This translates into CASSPETGRYGANVLTF.

This CDR3 is CASSEDRYSYEQYF. The CDR3 coding sequence is TGTGCCAGCAGTGAGGACCGGTACTCCTACGAGCAGTACTTC. The chain combines TRBV2 with TRBJ2-7; D remains ambiguous. This CDR3 is 14 amino acids long. The V gene's germline CDR1 is SNHLY and CDR2 FYNNEI. V gave up 3 bases and J gave up 0 bases, with 9 bases separating them.

The rearrangement joins TRBV18 to TRBJ2-7, with TRBD2 as a possible D gene (5 bases). With 3 bases removed from V and 3 bases from J, the gap between germline ends came to 12 bases. The CDR3 runs 14 residues. The germline gives CDR1 KGHSH, CDR2 LQKENI. Here the CDR3 reads CASSPQLGLYEQYF. The CDR3 nucleotides are TGTGCCAGCTCACCTCAACTAGGGCTCTACGAGCAGTACTTC.